Each of the 19 T cell receptor beta chains below was sequenced from the same sample in a study of T-cell reconstitution after alpha-beta-depleted transplantation in children. Preparation of the TCRbeta library was carried out with unique molecular identifiers. TCRdb independently ran MiXCR on the PCR reads; one entry per CDR3 protein. The sample includes more than 200,000 distinct CDR3 sequences, approximately 17% of them seen just once. The starting material was PBMCs, mostly from graft donor cells, obtained 360 days after TCRalphabeta/CD19-depleted stem cell transplant. These receptors were taken from a male patient between 2 and 10 years old who had a stem cell transplant for acute lymphoblastic leukemia, so the T cells may come from the graft donor.

This clonotype came up a few times. The chain joins TRBV10-3 to TRBJ2-6, with 10 bases matching TRBD2. The germline gives CDR1 ENHRY, CDR2 SYGVKD. V lost 4 bases to trimming and J lost 0 bases; unmatched junction nucleotides: 12. This CDR3 region has 20 residues. The CDR3: CAISVRASGGQGSGANVLTF. In DNA, the CDR3 is TGTGCCATCAGTGTCCGTGCTAGCGGGGGCCAAGGCTCTGGGGCCAACGTCCTGACTTTC.

The rearrangement links TRBV20-1 to TRBJ2-3, with D possibly being TRBD2 (7 bases). V gave up 5 bases and J gave up 4 bases, with 19 bases separating them. This CDR3 is built from 15 residues. Germline values: CDR1 DFQATT, CDR2 SNEGSKA (reference sequence). The CDR3 DNA reads TGCAGTGCTCAGGGAGGGGGGGGGCCTCCAGATACGCAGTATTTT. Translation gives CSAQGGGGPPDTQYF.

A few counts support this clonotype. The J gene is TRBJ2-1, the V gene TRBV11-2; D is unresolved. The CDR3 extends over 16 amino acids. The germline V gene has CDR1 SGHAT and CDR2 FQNNGV. V was shortened by 5 bases and J by 7 bases, with 21 bases between the two germline ends. CDR3 nucleotides: TGTGCCAGCAGCCCCGGTCGGGCCCGAAGGGCAAATGAGCAGTTCTTC. Translating it yields CASSPGRARRANEQFF.

This clonotype was observed a few times. The gene calls are TRBV12-3 or TRBV12-4 and TRBJ2-1; no reliable D call. With 4 bases removed from V and 10 bases from J, the gap between germline ends came to 14 bases. The CDR3 is 13 residues long. The CDR3 DNA reads as TGTGCCAGCAGTTACCATGCGGCCCCCGAGCAGTTCTTC. Protein product: CASSYHAAPEQFF.

Many counts were recorded for this clonotype. The chain employs TRBV5-6 and TRBJ2-3; 11 bases fit TRBD2. The germline V gene encodes CDR1 SGHDT and CDR2 YYEEEE. CDR3 length: 16 residues. Trimming took 3 bases from V and 1 from J; bases not matched to a gene: 4. The CDR3 reads CASSSTSGGGTDTQYF. CDR3 coding DNA: TGTGCCAGCAGCTCCACTAGCGGGGGCGGCACAGATACGCAGTATTTT.

This clonotype was found a few times. J is TRBJ2-7 and V is TRBV5-1; D gene ambiguous. The CDR3 consists of 12 residues. The germline V gene has CDR1 SGHRS and CDR2 YFSETQ. V shed 5 bases and J shed 3 bases, with 9 bases lying between them. The CDR3 DNA follows: TGCGCCAGCAGAAATGGAAGCTACGAGCAGTACTTC. This gives the protein CASRNGSYEQYF.

This clonotype was counted at least ten times. The gene calls are TRBV10-3 and TRBJ1-1, with 10 bases lining up with TRBD1. Germline V CDR1 and CDR2: ENHRY, SYGVKD. The J segment lost 3 bases and the V segment lost 6 bases, leaving 13 bases of the junction unmatched. This CDR3 has 17 residues. The CDR3 DNA follows: TGTGCCATCAGCCCTACACAATGGGACAGGGGTCACACTGAAGCTTTCTTT. This gives the protein CAISPTQWDRGHTEAFF.

V gene TRBV28 combines with J gene TRBJ1-3; 7 positions match TRBD1. Germline lookup yields CDR1 MDHEN and CDR2 SYDVKM. This CDR3 spans 17 amino acids. The V and J ends lost 6 bases and 1 base, in that order; junction bases with no gene match: 12. This chain's CDR3 is CASSRGGTAISGNTIYF. The DNA for the CDR3 is TGTGCCAGCAGCCGGGGGGGGACAGCCATATCTGGAAACACCATATATTTT.

This clonotype turned up a few times. V gene TRBV5-1 combines with J gene TRBJ2-7; 8 bases are shared with TRBD1. The ends lost 4 bases at V and 4 bases at J; junction bases unmatched: 7. From germline, CDR1 is SGHRS and CDR2 YFSETQ. CDR3 length: 14 amino acids. In DNA, the CDR3 is TGCGCCAGCAGCCCGGGACAGGAGTTATACGAGCAGTACTTC. This encodes CASSPGQELYEQYF.

This chain links TRBV11-2 with TRBJ2-5, with no clear D. Germline lookup yields CDR1 SGHAT and CDR2 FQNNGV. The CDR3 runs 13 residues. V gave up 5 bases and J gave up 5 bases, with 12 bases separating them. Here the CDR3 DNA reads TGTGCCAGCAGCAGGACCGTGCGGGAGACCCAGTACTTC. Encoded protein: CASSRTVRETQYF.

This rearrangement joins TRBV9 to TRBJ2-1, with D possibly being TRBD1 (5 bases). Germline loops: CDR1 SGDLS, CDR2 YYNGEE. This CDR3 is built from 16 residues. The germline V and J ends were trimmed by 0 bases and 0 bases, with 10 bases remaining between them. The CDR3 DNA reads as TGTGCCAGCAGCGTAGGGACACATAGCTCCTACAATGAGCAGTTCTTC. Its translation is CASSVGTHSSYNEQFF.

V is TRBV29-1 and J is TRBJ1-2; D may be TRBD1 (6 bases). CDR3 length: 14 residues. V shed 2 bases and J shed 3 bases, with 13 bases lying between them. In germline, CDR1 is SQVTM, CDR2 ANQGSEA. The DNA for the CDR3 is TGCAGCGTTGAAAGGACAGCTCCTGACTATGGCTACACCTTC. As protein: CSVERTAPDYGYTF.

The rearrangement uses TRBV20-1 and TRBJ2-7; 7 bases agree with TRBD2. CDR1 DFQATT and CDR2 SNEGSKA come from the germline V gene (reference sequence). V lost 6 bases and J lost 3; bases outside the gene matches: 8. The CDR3 has 13 amino acids. For the CDR3, the DNA is TGCAGTGCGGCGGGGGAGGGCGGCTACGAGCAGTACTTC. Translated, it gives CSAAGEGGYEQYF.

The V and J genes are TRBV5-1 and TRBJ2-1; a weak D match, TRBD2 (5 bases). Trimming took 3 bases from V and 6 from J, leaving 13 bases between them. The germline V gene has CDR1 SGHRS and CDR2 YFSETQ. The CDR3 extends over 14 amino acids. CDR3 region: CASSSGTVGNEQFF. The CDR3 DNA reads TGCGCCAGCAGCTCGGGAACCGTGGGCAATGAGCAGTTCTTC.

This sequence joins TRBV2 and TRBJ1-5, with TRBD1 identical over 9 bases. Germline values: CDR1 SNHLY, CDR2 FYNNEI. CDR3 length equals 14 residues. J gave up 4 bases and V 8 bases, and 6 bases lay outside the gene matches. The chain's CDR3 is CASCKGQGNQPQHF. CDR3 bases: TGTGCCAGCTGTAAAGGACAGGGGAATCAGCCCCAGCATTTT.

This chain links TRBV9 with TRBJ1-1; D might be TRBD1 (6 bases). V was trimmed by 0 bases and J by 5 bases, leaving 20 bases between them. CDR1 is SGDLS, CDR2 YYNGEE, per germline. The CDR3 is made up of 17 amino acids. The CDR3 loop reads CASSVVEPGYRGTEAFF. The CDR3 DNA follows: TGTGCCAGCAGCGTAGTGGAACCGGGTTATAGGGGGACTGAAGCTTTCTTT.

This clonotype was counted only a few times. The chain combines TRBV5-1 with TRBJ2-5; D perhaps matches TRBD2 (5 bases). CDR1 is SGHRS and CDR2 is YFSETQ in the germline V gene. The CDR3 sequence is 15 residues long. V was shortened by 1 base and J by 2 bases, with 12 bases between the two germline ends. DNA of the CDR3: TGCGCCAGCAGCTTGATGGGAGTGGGTCAAGAGACCCAGTACTTC. It yields the protein CASSLMGVGQETQYF.

On this clonotype itself: One end of the junction fails to match germline, which may point to a read error. The chain recombines TRBV6-1 with TRBJ2-1, with D possibly being TRBD1 (5 bases). CDR3 length: 16 residues. Germline V gene data show CDR1 as MNHNS and CDR2 as SASEGT. The DNA of the CDR3 is TGTGTCAGCAGAATCAGGGTTTGGAGCTCCTACAATGAGCAGTTCTTC. Its translation: CVSRIRVWSSYNEQFF.

CDR3: CSASEGHLPGELFF. The DNA of the CDR3 is TGCAGTGCTTCCGAGGGGCACCTGCCCGGGGAGCTGTTTTTT. This sequence joins TRBV20-1 and TRBJ2-2; TRBD1 or TRBD2 may be the D gene (5 bases each). Germline-derived CDR1 and CDR2 are DFQATT and SNEGSKA (reference sequence). CDR3 length: 14 amino acids. V dropped 5 bases and J dropped 6 bases, with 16 bases sitting between them.